This record concerns one T cell receptor beta chain sequence. This sample is part of a study of blood T cell repertoires in COVID-19. As for the study in general: There were acute and convalescent COVID-19 samples, and they came from the United States, Italy and Spain. T cells, B-cell-depleted T cells, or PBMCs provided the cDNA or gDNA that served as material.

In the authors' methods: For nucleated cells, counts were estimated from reference gene primer amplification. TCRdb's table, derived via immunoSEQ multiplex PCR, lists solely in-frame clones and lacks some. V and J calls and clone size are copied from that table; D and trimming were computed from the DNA. This sample has 50,000 to 70,000 clones, with around 85% found just once. The CDR3 has 12 amino acids. Trimming took off 8 bases at V and 1 base at J, with 9 bases between the two ends. Germline values: CDR1 MDHEN, CDR2 SYDVKM. The sequence was obtained from a man between 65 and 85 years old with active COVID-19. The sequenced sample consisted of peripheral blood. This chain joins TRBV28 and TRBJ2-7; D not certain. In DNA, the CDR3 is TGTGCCAGCGCCCGACTTTCCTACGAGCAGTACTTC. It specifies CASARLSYEQYF.